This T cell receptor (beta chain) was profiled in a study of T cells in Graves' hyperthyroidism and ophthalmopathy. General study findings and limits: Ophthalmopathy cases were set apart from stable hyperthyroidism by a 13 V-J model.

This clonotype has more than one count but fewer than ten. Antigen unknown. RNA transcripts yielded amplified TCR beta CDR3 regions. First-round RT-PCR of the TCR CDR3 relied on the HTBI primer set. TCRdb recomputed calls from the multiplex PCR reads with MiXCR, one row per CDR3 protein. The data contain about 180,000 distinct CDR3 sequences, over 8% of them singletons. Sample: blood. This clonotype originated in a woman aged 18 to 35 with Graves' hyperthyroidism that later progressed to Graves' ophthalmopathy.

Here the CDR3 reads CASSEEVWGSGANVLTF. CDR3 bases: TGTGCCAGCAGTGAAGAGGTTTGGGGGTCAGGGGCCAACGTCCTGACTTTC. The chain uses TRBV6-1 and TRBJ2-6; the D gene could be TRBD1 or TRBD2 (5 bases each). Germline values: CDR1 MNHNS, CDR2 SASEGT. The CDR3 sequence is 17 residues long. V was shortened by 1 base and J by 4 bases, with 14 bases between the two germline ends.